The TCR beta chain described here comes from a study of Graves' ophthalmopathy and Graves' hyperthyroidism. Whole-study context: No ophthalmopathy within 18 months of follow-up signified stable hyperthyroidism. The study, taken as a whole, reports: Ophthalmopathy cases were distinguished from stable hyperthyroidism by a 13-signature model, reaching about 91% sensitivity and about 80% specificity.

TCR beta CDR3 amplification used RNA transcripts. Second-round multiplex PCR came after first-round RT-PCR with HTBI primers. MiXCR, run by TCRdb on the multiplex PCR reads, gives a single entry per CDR3 protein. The sample includes more than 1,000,000 distinct CDR3 sequences, 35% to 45% of them seen just once. Trimming pared 7 bases from V and 4 bases from J, leaving 20 bases between. The CDR3 spans 15 residues. Per germline, CDR1 MDHEN and CDR2 SYDVKM. A remark on this clonotype: As yet, its antigen is unknown.

Among the exclusions were patients with other autoimmune diseases, uncontrolled infections, pregnancy or lactation. The J gene is TRBJ2-7, the V gene TRBV28; D is perhaps TRBD1 or TRBD2 (6 bases each). The clonotype comes from an adult man with Graves' hyperthyroidism. Sample: peripheral blood or thyroid tissue (not recorded which). CDR3 sequence: CASISPTPGAYEQYF. The CDR3 nucleotides read TGTGCCAGCATTTCACCCACCCCGGGGGCATACGAGCAGTACTTC.